The 5 T cell receptor beta chains in this list originate from one sample, sequenced in a study of T cell responses to AZD1222 COVID-19 vaccine. TCRdb's table, derived via immunoSEQ multiplex PCR, lists solely in-frame clones and lacks some. The table lists 96,000 or so clones, almost 90% of them singletons. Sequenced here: peripheral blood, sampled on day 0 of AZD1222 vaccination. These receptors came from an adult in good health.

V gene TRBV14 combines with J gene TRBJ2-7; a possible D gene is TRBD2 (5 bases). Germline V gene data show CDR1 as SGHDN and CDR2 as FVKESK. V gave up 2 bases and J gave up 5 bases, with 10 bases separating them. The CDR3 covers 13 residues. The CDR3 here is CASSQKLVNEQYF. CDR3 nucleotide sequence: TGTGCCAGCAGCCAAAAACTAGTCAACGAGCAGTACTTC.

The CDR3 loop reads CASSMRGFRELPGGDTQYF. In nucleotides, the CDR3 is TGTGCCAGTAGTATGCGAGGTTTTCGGGAGCTCCCAGGGGGAGATACGCAGTATTTT. V gene TRBV19 combines with J gene TRBJ2-3; the D gene is possibly TRBD1 (7 bases). Deletions cut 3 bases from V and 5 bases from J, with 27 bases between. Germline V lookup: CDR1 LNHDA, CDR2 SQIVND (reference sequence). The CDR3 consists of 19 residues. The whole variable domain, remainder taken from reference TRBV19 and TRBJ2-3, is DGGITQSPKYLFRKEGQNVTLSCEQNLNHDAMYWYRQDPGQGLRLIYYSQIVNDFQKGDIAEGYSVSREKKESFPLTVTSAQKNPTAFYLCASSMRGFRELPGGDTQYFGPGTRLTVL.

The V and J genes are TRBV27 and TRBJ2-3; the match to TRBD2 covers 9 bases. Germline CDR1 MNHEY, CDR2 SMNVEV (reference sequence). The J segment lost 3 bases and the V segment lost 6 bases, leaving 16 bases of the junction unmatched. The CDR3 covers 18 residues. CDR3 DNA sequence: TGTGCCAGCAGCAAGGGGGCCGTAGCGGGAGTAGGTACAGATACGCAGTATTTT. This gives the protein CASSKGAVAGVGTDTQYF.

The gene calls are TRBV27 and TRBJ2-3; 10 bases line up with TRBD2. Germline CDR1 is MNHEY and CDR2 is SMNVEV (reference sequence). V shed 6 bases and J 7 bases; nucleotides not matched to a gene: 10. CDR3 length: 15 residues. Written as DNA, the CDR3 is TGTGCCAGCAGACCTCTAGCGGGAGATAGTAATACGCAGTATTTT. It specifies CASRPLAGDSNTQYF.

The chain is built from TRBV7-3 and TRBJ2-6; TRBD2 might be the D (5 bases). The CDR3 totals 14 residues. Germline-derived CDR1 and CDR2 are SGHTA and FQGTGA. Trimming removed 5 bases from V and 3 bases from J, with 8 bases in between. The CDR3 bases are TGTGCCAGCAGCCCCCGGGGTGGGGCCAACGTCCTGACTTTC. Amino acids: CASSPRGGANVLTF.